This TCR beta chain was observed in a study of identical twins. Study-wide findings and caveats: The more abundant beta clonotypes in cord blood had fewer insertions, and memory repertoires did not show this. Twin-shared out-of-frame alpha sequences were enriched for low generation probability.

This clonotype was detected only a few times. Its antigen is as yet unknown. The CDR3 is 20 residues long. After removal of 0 bases from V and 0 bases from J, the junction contained 6 bases not matched to a gene. Germline V gene data show CDR1 as LGHNA and CDR2 as YNFKEQ. In every case, the donor was a healthy Caucasian. A universal primer binding site was introduced by template switching. The final cDNA contained unique molecular identifiers. TCRdb analysed the 5' RACE reads with MiXCR anew, one entry per CDR3 protein. The sample lists some 1,600,000 distinct CDR3 sequences; around 33% were seen once.

The clonotype was recovered from a newborn girl in good health. The source material was cord blood. The V call is TRBV4-2, the J call TRBJ2-1; 15 nucleotides align to TRBD2. The CDR3 here is CASSQDPGLAGGRSYNEQFF. The CDR3 DNA reads TGTGCCAGCAGCCAAGATCCGGGACTAGCGGGAGGTCGCTCCTACAATGAGCAGTTCTTC.